These 9 T cell receptor beta chains share one sample of origin, sequenced in a study of T-cell memory formation after mild COVID-19. From the 5' RACE reads, TCRdb called clonotypes with MiXCR, one entry per CDR3 protein. Of roughly 70,000 distinct CDR3 sequences detected, over 15% appear once; the ten largest clones hold 31%. Sequences were obtained from PBMCs or a T cell subset sorted from them (not recorded which). The receptors were sampled from an adult woman who had mild COVID-19 (a few samples of this study predate the infection). Cell type and time point are not known.

This clonotype was observed at least ten times. The chain has TRBV12-3 or TRBV12-4 and TRBJ2-1; TRBD1 or TRBD2 may be the D gene (6 bases each). This CDR3 comprises 13 residues. V lost 4 bases and J 9 bases, leaving 13 bases between the germline ends. DNA of the CDR3: TGTGCCAGCAGTTCAGGAGGGGGTGGTGAGCAGTTCTTC. This gives the protein CASSSGGGGEQFF.

This clonotype was counted between two and nine times. The rearrangement uses TRBV6-5 and TRBJ2-4; 9 nucleotides line up with TRBD1. Germline CDR1 MNHEY, CDR2 SVGAGI. V shed 6 bases and J 1 base; nucleotides not matched to a gene: 4. The CDR3 length is 15 residues. CDR3 loop: CASRGQGFAKNIQYF. CDR3 DNA sequence: TGTGCCAGCAGGGGACAGGGCTTCGCCAAAAACATTCAGTACTTC.

This clonotype was observed a handful of times. The rearrangement uses TRBV4-3 and TRBJ2-3; 13 bases agree with TRBD2. Germline values: CDR1 LGHNA, CDR2 YSLEER. V lost 3 bases and J lost 0; bases outside the gene matches: 12. CDR3 size: 20 residues. The CDR3 nucleotides are TGCGCCAGCAGCCATGGTGAACTAGCGGGAGGGTTCACTAGCACAGATACGCAGTATTTT. It codes for CASSHGELAGGFTSTDTQYF.

Ten or more counts support this clonotype. The chain has TRBV7-8 and TRBJ2-3; tentative D call: TRBD1 (6 bases). Trimming stripped 1 base from V and 2 bases from J, with 22 bases between. This CDR3 is 19 amino acids long. From germline, CDR1 is SGHVS and CDR2 FQNEAQ. The CDR3 DNA is TGTGCCAGCAGCTTAGTCGTGAGGGTTACGGGACACCACACAGATACGCAGTATTTT. Translating it yields CASSLVVRVTGHHTDTQYF.

This sequence joins TRBV7-6 and TRBJ2-3; 11 positions agree with TRBD2. Germline V CDR1 and CDR2: SGHVS, FNYEAQ. The CDR3 is made up of 19 amino acids. V was clipped by 2 bases and J by 3 bases; unmatched bases: 13. The CDR3 DNA reads as TGTGCCAGCAGCTTAAAGGTGATAGCGGGAGGGCCCCCGACAGATACGCAGTATTTT. It is translated as CASSLKVIAGGPPTDTQYF. Together with reference TRBV7-6 and TRBJ2-3, the CDR3 gives the full variable domain: GAGVSQSPRYKVTKRGQDVALRCDPISGHVSLYWYRQALGQGPEFLTYFNYEAQQDKSGLPNDRFSAERPEGSISTLTIQRTEQRDSAMYRCASSLKVIAGGPPTDTQYFGPGTRLTVL.

The chain links TRBV7-8 to TRBJ2-7; 7 bases map to TRBD1. CDR1 is SGHVS and CDR2 is FQNEAQ in the germline V gene. Trimming at V came to 5 bases and at J to 4 bases, leaving 14 bases not matched to a gene. The CDR3 contains 16 residues. CDR3 region: CASSVQGSQPIYEQYF. CDR3 DNA sequence: TGTGCCAGCAGCGTACAGGGGTCGCAACCAATTTACGAGCAGTACTTC.

This chain uses TRBV4-1 with TRBJ2-7, with D tentatively TRBD1 (9 bases). V gave up 0 bases and J gave up 4 bases, with 22 bases separating them. The CDR3 covers 18 residues. In germline, CDR1 is MGHRA, CDR2 YSYEKL. The DNA for the CDR3 is TGCGCCAGCAGCCAAGACCCATCGGGGGGGACAGGGTTTTACGAGCAGTACTTC. This sequence encodes CASSQDPSGGTGFYEQYF.

There are a few counts of this clonotype. V gene TRBV2 combines with J gene TRBJ1-1; the match to TRBD1 covers 10 bases. The V gene's germline CDR1 is SNHLY and CDR2 FYNNEI. This CDR3 contains 14 residues. V lost 1 base, J lost 10 bases, and 6 bases stayed unmatched. The CDR3 bases are TGTGCCAGCAGTGAAGTGGGACAGGGGCTGATAGCTTTCTTT. Translated: CASSEVGQGLIAFF.

This clonotype was seen more than once but under ten times. V is TRBV11-2 and J is TRBJ1-1; 7 positions match TRBD1. The germline V gene encodes CDR1 SGHAT and CDR2 FQNNGV. This CDR3 has 15 amino acids. Trimming removed 2 bases from V and 0 bases from J; junction bases left unmatched: 3. CDR3 sequence (DNA): TGTGCCAGCAGCTTAACAGGGGCCTTGAACACTGAAGCTTTCTTT. As protein: CASSLTGALNTEAFF.